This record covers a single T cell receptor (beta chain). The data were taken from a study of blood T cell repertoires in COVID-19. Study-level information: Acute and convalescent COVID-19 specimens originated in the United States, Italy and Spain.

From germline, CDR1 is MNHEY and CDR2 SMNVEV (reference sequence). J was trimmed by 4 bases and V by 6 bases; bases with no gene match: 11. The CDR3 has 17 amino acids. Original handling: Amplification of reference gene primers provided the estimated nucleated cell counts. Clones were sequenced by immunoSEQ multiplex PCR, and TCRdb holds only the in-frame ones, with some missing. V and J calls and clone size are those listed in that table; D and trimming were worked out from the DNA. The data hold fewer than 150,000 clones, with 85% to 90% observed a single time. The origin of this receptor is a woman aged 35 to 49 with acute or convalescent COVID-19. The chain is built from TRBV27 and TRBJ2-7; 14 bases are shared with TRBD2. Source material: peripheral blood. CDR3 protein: CASSPRGLAGVRYEQYF. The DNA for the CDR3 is TGTGCCAGCAGCCCAAGGGGACTAGCGGGAGTAAGGTACGAGCAGTACTTC.